This T cell receptor (beta chain) emerged from a study of T cell responses to AZD1222 COVID-19 vaccine. Study-level results: At baseline, just a handful of AZD1222 recipients tested seropositive.

In this sample, this clone turned up once. What it binds is unknown. Sequenced by immunoSEQ multiplex PCR; TCRdb stores in-frame clones only, minus some. The table has about 85,000 clones, approximately 88% seen once. V was clipped by 1 base and J by 5 bases, with 12 bases between them. This CDR3 has 14 amino acids. Germline V gene sequence: CDR1 SGHVS, CDR2 FQNEAQ. This receptor was identified in an adult in good health. Sequencing used peripheral blood, obtained on day 0 of AZD1222 vaccination. J is TRBJ2-7 and V is TRBV7-8; TRBD1 is a possible D gene (6 bases). In DNA, the CDR3 is TGTGCCAGCAGCTTAGTTTTCACAGGGAACGAGCAGTACTTC. Encoded protein: CASSLVFTGNEQYF.